These 27 T cell receptor beta chains share one sample of origin, sequenced in a study. A single record per CDR3 protein comes from TCRdb applying MiXCR to the 5' RACE reads. The sample includes around 50,000 distinct CDR3 sequences, 17% of them seen just once. The sequencing sample was made of naive CD4+ T cells sorted from blood. Subset defined: naive CD4+ T cells, CD4+CD45RA+CD25-. The receptors shown here come from a female donor with breast cancer.

As concerns this clonotype: The junction departs from the called germline gene at one end, perhaps through a read error. The chain couples TRBV5-1 to TRBJ2-7; TRBD1 matches 9 bases. In germline, CDR1 is SGHRS, CDR2 YFSETQ. This CDR3 spans 16 amino acids. In DNA, the CDR3 is TGCGCCAGCGGCTTGGGTCCGACAGGGGGAACCTACGAGCAGTACTTC. It specifies CASGLGPTGGTYEQYF.

This clonotype was recorded a few times. The CDR3, as DNA: TGTGCCAGCGGGTTCTATGGGGGCAATCAGCCCCAGCATTTT. It yields the protein CASGFYGGNQPQHF. V gene TRBV6-1 combines with J gene TRBJ1-5; no clear D gene. Germline CDR1 is MNHNS and CDR2 is SASEGT. The CDR3 is made up of 14 amino acids. V dropped 8 bases and J dropped 2 bases, with 13 bases sitting between them.

This clonotype came up many times. This sequence joins TRBV20-1 and TRBJ1-5, with TRBD1 matching over 7 bases. Germline assignment: CDR1 DFQATT and CDR2 SNEGSKA (reference sequence). The trim removed 6 bases at V and 1 base at J, leaving 9 bases unmatched. CDR3 length: 15 residues. The CDR3 reads CSARNFRGSNQPQHF. The CDR3 DNA is TGCAGTGCCCGAAACTTCAGGGGGAGCAATCAGCCCCAGCATTTT.

With respect to this clonotype: This CDR3 fails to terminate in the conserved phenylalanine or tryptophan, so it likely reflects a read error. This rearrangement joins TRBV20-1 to TRBJ1-2, with 9 bases identical to TRBD1. The CDR3 runs 14 residues. After removal of 1 base from V and 5 bases from J, the junction contained 5 bases not matched to a gene. In germline, CDR1 is DFQATT, CDR2 SNEGSKA (reference sequence). CDR3 nucleotides: TGCAGTGCTAGAGGTGGGGACAGGGCTTATGGCTACACCTTA. Translation gives CSARGGDRAYGYTL.

This clonotype was seen a few times. The gene calls are TRBV2 and TRBJ1-5; tentatively, D is TRBD1 (5 bases). Per germline, CDR1 SNHLY and CDR2 FYNNEI. The CDR3 runs 13 residues. Trimming cost V 6 bases and J 5 bases, with 11 bases left between them. This CDR3 reads CASRRGFDQPQHF. CDR3 DNA: TGTGCCAGCAGGAGGGGATTTGATCAGCCCCAGCATTTT.

This clonotype was seen repeatedly, ten times or more. V and J are TRBV24-1 and TRBJ1-2, with a possible D match to TRBD1 (5 bases). The CDR3 spans 12 residues. CDR1 and CDR2 (germline): KGHDR, SFDVKD. Between the trimmed V and J ends, which lost 5 bases and 3 bases, there was a span of 6 bases. DNA for the CDR3: TGTGCCACCAGTGCGGGGGACTATGGCTACACCTTC. Translating it yields CATSAGDYGYTF.

A few counts support this clonotype. The rearrangement uses TRBV7-9 and TRBJ2-3, with D hard to call. The CDR3 has 13 residues. V lost 3 bases and J lost 0, with 4 bases in between. Germline CDR1 and CDR2: SEHNR and FQNEAQ (reference sequence). CDR3 DNA: TGTGCCAGCAGCTTTAGTAGCACAGATACGCAGTATTTT. Its translation is CASSFSSTDTQYF. The variable domain in full, with the rest retrieved from reference TRBV7-9 and TRBJ2-3, is DTGVSQNPRHKITKRGQNVTFRCDPISEHNRLYWYRQTLGQGPEFLTYFQNEAQLEKSRLLSDRFSAERPKGSFSTLEIQRTEQGDSAMYLCASSFSSTDTQYFGPGTRLTVL.

About this clonotype: A read error may explain this, as a much larger clone is one base away. This chain joins TRBV11-2 and TRBJ2-7; 8 bases are a match to TRBD1. After removal of 2 bases from V and 5 bases from J, the junction contained 8 bases not matched to a gene. Germline V lookup: CDR1 SGHAT, CDR2 FQNNGV. The CDR3 loop spans 15 amino acids. CDR3 coding DNA: TGTGCCAGCAGCTTACATCAGGGGGCCACCCACGAGCAGTACTTC. Protein sequence: CASSLHQGATHEQYF.

This clonotype was counted many times. The chain employs TRBV5-1 and TRBJ2-1, with D perhaps matching TRBD1 (5 bases). The V and J ends lost 4 bases and 5 bases respectively, with 13 bases between them. This CDR3 is 14 amino acids long. CDR1 SGHRS and CDR2 YFSETQ come from the germline V gene. This chain's CDR3 is CASSVIQGHNEQFF. The CDR3 DNA is TGCGCCAGCAGCGTGATTCAGGGTCACAATGAGCAGTTCTTC.

The chain recombines TRBV4-1 with TRBJ2-7, with TRBD1 as a possible D gene (6 bases). CDR1 is MGHRA and CDR2 is YSYEKL in the germline V gene. Trimming left V 0 bases short and J 4 bases short, with 16 bases between. The CDR3 has 16 amino acids. The CDR3 sequence is CASSQERVKGDYEQYF. The CDR3 DNA reads as TGCGCCAGCAGCCAAGAACGGGTTAAGGGGGATTACGAGCAGTACTTC.

The chain links TRBV5-1 to TRBJ2-7, with D possibly TRBD1 on 6 matching bases. V dropped 0 bases and J dropped 4 bases, with 14 bases sitting between them. This CDR3 has 15 amino acids. The V gene's germline CDR1 is SGHRS and CDR2 YFSETQ. The CDR3 nucleotides read TGCGCCAGCAGCTTGGGAAACAGGGAGTTATACGAGCAGTACTTC. Amino acid sequence: CASSLGNRELYEQYF.

This clonotype was observed a few times. The rearrangement links TRBV11-1 to TRBJ1-2; D not resolved. Trimming left V 5 bases short and J 4 bases short, with 17 bases between. Germline loops: CDR1 SGHAT, CDR2 FQDESV (reference sequence). CDR3 length: 15 amino acids. The CDR3 here is CASSPGRRDSYGYTF. As DNA, the CDR3 is TGTGCCAGCAGCCCAGGACGGCGGGATTCCTATGGCTACACCTTC.

The table lists this clonotype with a few counts. The chain employs TRBV5-1 and TRBJ1-4, with D maybe TRBD1 (6 bases). CDR3 length: 15 residues. Germline V gives CDR1 SGHRS, CDR2 YFSETQ. The V end was cut by 2 bases, the J end by 4 bases, with 12 bases between. The CDR3: CASSFKQGINEKLFF. The CDR3 DNA sequence: TGCGCCAGCAGCTTCAAACAGGGCATTAATGAAAAACTGTTTTTT.

This clonotype was seen more than once but under ten times. The chain joins TRBV7-3 to TRBJ1-1, with 7 bases fitting TRBD1. V trimming: 2 bases; J trimming: 10 bases; junction bases outside the gene matches: 4. The CDR3 length is 12 residues. Germline V CDR1 and CDR2: SGHTA, FQGTGA. DNA of the CDR3: TGTGCCAGCAGCTTAGCAGGGGGACCAGCTTTCTTT. It codes for CASSLAGGPAFF.

This clonotype was recorded many times. The chain has TRBV4-1 and TRBJ2-3, with unresolved D. The length of the CDR3 is 16 residues. CDR1 and CDR2 from the germline V gene are MGHRA and YSYEKL. Trimming removed 1 base at V and 0 bases at J, with 11 bases between. The CDR3 loop is CASSQVNLISTDTQYF. Here the CDR3 DNA reads TGCGCCAGCAGCCAAGTCAACCTCATTAGCACAGATACGCAGTATTTT.

In regard to this clonotype: An end of the junction does not agree with germline; a read error may underlie this. The CDR3 DNA is TGTGTCAGCAGCCCTATACAGGGGACCTTCTTAAACACCGGGGAGCTGTTTTTT. It specifies CVSSPIQGTFLNTGELFF. The rearrangement uses TRBV7-2 and TRBJ2-2; TRBD1 aligns across 7 bases. The germline gives CDR1 SGHTA, CDR2 FQGNSA. This CDR3 comprises 18 residues.

The chain uses TRBV5-5 and TRBJ2-5; D unclear. CDR1 and CDR2 (germline): SGHKS, YYEKEE (reference sequence). The CDR3 spans 14 residues. Deletions cut 0 bases from V and 5 bases from J, with 11 bases between. CDR3 DNA sequence: TGTGCCAGCAGCTTGGAGGTGTTAGGGGAGACCCAGTACTTC. Translating it yields CASSLEVLGETQYF.

In this sample, this clonotype turned up a few times. The rearrangement uses TRBV4-1 and TRBJ1-6; no clear D gene. Germline assignment: CDR1 MGHRA and CDR2 YSYEKL. The V gene lost 1 base and the J gene lost 3 bases, with 13 bases spanning the gap. The CDR3 has 17 residues. CDR3 DNA sequence: TGCGCCAGCAGCCAAGTAGTCAGCGTCCTCTATAATTCACCCCTCCACTTT. Amino acid sequence: CASSQVVSVLYNSPLHF.

V and J are TRBV3-1 and TRBJ1-1; 7 nucleotides align to TRBD1. Germline V lookup: CDR1 LGHDT, CDR2 YNNKEL (reference sequence). This CDR3 spans 13 amino acids. Unmatched junction bases numbered 8, after V lost 4 bases and J lost 9 bases. The CDR3 spells CASSLNRGGKAFF. As DNA, the CDR3 is TGTGCCAGCAGCCTTAACAGGGGCGGCAAAGCTTTCTTT.

J is TRBJ2-1 and V is TRBV20-1; 14 positions agree with TRBD2. V shed 5 bases, J shed 9 bases, and the junction held 9 bases outside the gene matches. CDR1 DFQATT and CDR2 SNEGSKA come from the germline V gene (reference sequence). The length of the CDR3 is 15 residues. The CDR3 DNA follows: TGCAGTGCTGTCCCGGGACTAGCGGGAGAAGGTGAGCAGTTCTTC. Translation gives CSAVPGLAGEGEQFF.

This clonotype was counted between two and nine times. The rearrangement joins TRBV11-3 to TRBJ2-6; a weak D match, TRBD2 (5 bases). The V and J ends lost 4 bases and 0 bases respectively, with 7 bases between them. The germline CDR1 and CDR2 sequences are SGHNT and YENEEA. CDR3 length: 15 residues. CDR3 nucleotide sequence: TGTGCCAGCAGCTCGCGGGTCTCTGGGGCCAACGTCCTGACTTTC. It codes for CASSSRVSGANVLTF.

With respect to this clonotype: Just one base apart from a much larger clone, this may be a read error. J is TRBJ1-2 and V is TRBV5-1; 7 bases are a match to TRBD1. The CDR3 has 13 amino acids. In germline, CDR1 is SGHRS, CDR2 YFSETQ. The CDR3 coding sequence is TGCGCCAGCAGCCCGACAGGGAACTATGGCTACATCTTC. It translates to CASSPTGNYGYIF.

This clonotype was seen more than once but under ten times. The rearrangement links TRBV20-1 to TRBJ2-7; no firm D call. V was cut by 1 base and J by 4 bases, with 5 bases left in between. CDR3 size: 11 residues. Germline loops: CDR1 DFQATT, CDR2 SNEGSKA (reference sequence). The CDR3, as DNA: TGCAGTGCTAGAGGGAATTACGAGCAGTACTTC. Protein product: CSARGNYEQYF.

On this clonotype: A clone one base away is much larger, so this may be a read error. The V gene is TRBV6-5, the J gene TRBJ1-5, with 8 bases that match TRBD1. Trimming took 7 bases from V and 7 from J; bases not matched to a gene: 6. CDR1 and CDR2 (germline): MNHEY, SVGAGI. This CDR3 comprises 13 residues. The CDR3 reads CASNDRGGQPQHF. The CDR3 DNA reads TGTGCCAGCAATGACAGGGGCGGCCAGCCCCAGCATTTT.

There are many counts of this clonotype. The chain carries TRBV11-2 and TRBJ2-5, with 8 bases lining up with TRBD2. CDR3 length: 14 amino acids. Germline assignment: CDR1 SGHAT and CDR2 FQNNGV. The V gene end was trimmed by 0 bases and the J gene end by 7 bases; junction bases not matched to a gene: 4. The CDR3 DNA is TGTGCCAGCAGCTTAGAATCGGGGGGGCGGACCCAGTACTTC. Translating gives CASSLESGGRTQYF.

This clonotype was detected only a few times. V is TRBV7-2 and J is TRBJ2-1, with TRBD2 matching over 9 bases. V trimming: 1 base; J trimming: 3 bases; junction bases outside the gene matches: 7. CDR1 and CDR2 (germline): SGHTA, FQGNSA. This CDR3 is built from 17 residues. CDR3 DNA: TGTGCCAGCAGCTTAGTGTCTGGCGGGGGGGTCTACAATGAGCAGTTCTTC. Encoded protein: CASSLVSGGGVYNEQFF. The full variable domain, its missing parts supplied by reference TRBV7-2 and TRBJ2-1, is GAGVSQSPSNKVTEKGKDVELRCDPISGHTALYWYRQSLGQGLEFLIYFQGNSAPDKSGLPSDRFSAERTGGSVSTLTIQRTQQEDSAVYLCASSLVSGGGVYNEQFFGPGTRLTVL.

This clonotype was observed many times. V and J are TRBV6-2 or TRBV6-3 and TRBJ1-2; no clear D. Germline V gene sequence: CDR1 MNHEY, CDR2 SVGEGT. The CDR3 is 13 amino acids. The V end lost 2 bases, the J end lost 8 bases, and 12 bases lay between the germline ends. As DNA, the CDR3 is TGTGCCAGCAGTTACCTCGATTTGGGAGGCTACACCTTC. Translating it yields CASSYLDLGGYTF.